The entry that follows covers one T cell receptor (beta chain) sequence. The CDR3 has 15 residues. J was trimmed by 4 bases and V by 6 bases; bases with no gene match: 12. The germline V gene encodes CDR1 SGDLS and CDR2 YYNGEE. Assay: immunoSEQ multiplex PCR; the TCRdb copy retains only in-frame clones and omits some. The sample yields some 74,000 clones, approximately 93% seen once. This entry belongs to a study of blood T cell repertoires in COVID-19. The TCR originated in a man aged 50 to 59 with COVID-19, enrolled during active disease. The sample consisted of peripheral blood. The V and J genes are TRBV9 and TRBJ1-2; 7 bases match TRBD1. The CDR3 spells CASTLGPGTAYGYTF. CDR3 nucleotide sequence: TGTGCCAGCACCTTAGGCCCCGGGACAGCCTATGGCTACACCTTC.